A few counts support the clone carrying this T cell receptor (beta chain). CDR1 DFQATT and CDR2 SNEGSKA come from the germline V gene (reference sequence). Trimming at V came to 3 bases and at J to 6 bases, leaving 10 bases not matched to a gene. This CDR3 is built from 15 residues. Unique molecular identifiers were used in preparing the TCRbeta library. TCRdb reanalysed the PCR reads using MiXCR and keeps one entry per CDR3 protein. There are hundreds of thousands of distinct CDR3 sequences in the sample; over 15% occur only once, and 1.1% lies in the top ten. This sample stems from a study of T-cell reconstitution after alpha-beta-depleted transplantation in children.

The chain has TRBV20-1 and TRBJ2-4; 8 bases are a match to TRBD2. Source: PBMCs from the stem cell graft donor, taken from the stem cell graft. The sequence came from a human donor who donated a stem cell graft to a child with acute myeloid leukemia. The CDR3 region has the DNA TGCAGTGCTAGTTGGGCGGGGGGTTCTGTAAACATTCAGTACTTC. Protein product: CSASWAGGSVNIQYF.